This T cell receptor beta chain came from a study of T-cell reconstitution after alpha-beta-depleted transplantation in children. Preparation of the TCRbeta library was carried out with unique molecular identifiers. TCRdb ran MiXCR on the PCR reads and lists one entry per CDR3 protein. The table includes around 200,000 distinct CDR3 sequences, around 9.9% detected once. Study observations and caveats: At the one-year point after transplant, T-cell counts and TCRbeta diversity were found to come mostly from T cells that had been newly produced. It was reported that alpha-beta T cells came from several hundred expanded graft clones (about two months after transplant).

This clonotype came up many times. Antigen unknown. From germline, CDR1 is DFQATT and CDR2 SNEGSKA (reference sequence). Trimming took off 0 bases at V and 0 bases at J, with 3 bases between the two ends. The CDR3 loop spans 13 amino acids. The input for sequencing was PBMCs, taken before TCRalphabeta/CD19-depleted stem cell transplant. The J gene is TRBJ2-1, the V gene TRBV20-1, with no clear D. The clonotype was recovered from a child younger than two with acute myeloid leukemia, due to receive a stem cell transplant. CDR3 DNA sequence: TGCAGTGCTAGAGAGGACTCCTACAATGAGCAGTTCTTC. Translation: CSAREDSYNEQFF.